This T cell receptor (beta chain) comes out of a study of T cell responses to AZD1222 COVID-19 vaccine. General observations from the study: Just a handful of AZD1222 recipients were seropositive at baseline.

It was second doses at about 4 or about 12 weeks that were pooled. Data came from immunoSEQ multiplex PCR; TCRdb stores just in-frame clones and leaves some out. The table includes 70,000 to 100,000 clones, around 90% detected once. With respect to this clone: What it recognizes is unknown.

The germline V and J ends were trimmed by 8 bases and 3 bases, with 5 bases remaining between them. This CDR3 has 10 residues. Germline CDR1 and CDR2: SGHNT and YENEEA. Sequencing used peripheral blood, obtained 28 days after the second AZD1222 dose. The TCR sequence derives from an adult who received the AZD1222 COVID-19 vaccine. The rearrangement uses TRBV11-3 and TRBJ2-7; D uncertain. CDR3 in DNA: TGTGCCAGCGGCAACTACGAGCAGTACTTC. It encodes CASGNYEQYF.